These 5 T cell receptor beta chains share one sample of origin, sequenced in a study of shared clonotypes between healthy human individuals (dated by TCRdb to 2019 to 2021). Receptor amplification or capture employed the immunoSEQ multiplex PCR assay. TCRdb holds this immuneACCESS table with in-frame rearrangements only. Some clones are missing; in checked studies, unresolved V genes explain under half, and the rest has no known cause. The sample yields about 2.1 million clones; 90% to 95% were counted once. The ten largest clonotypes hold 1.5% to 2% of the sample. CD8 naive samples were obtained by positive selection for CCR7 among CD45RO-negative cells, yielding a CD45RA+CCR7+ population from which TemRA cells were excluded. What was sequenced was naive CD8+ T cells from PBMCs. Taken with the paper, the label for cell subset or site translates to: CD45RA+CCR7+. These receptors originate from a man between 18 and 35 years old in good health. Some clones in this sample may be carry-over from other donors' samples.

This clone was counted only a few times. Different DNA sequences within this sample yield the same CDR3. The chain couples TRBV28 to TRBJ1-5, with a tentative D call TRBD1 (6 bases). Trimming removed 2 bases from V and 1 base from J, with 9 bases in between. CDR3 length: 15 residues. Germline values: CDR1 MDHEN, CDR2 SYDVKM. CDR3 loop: CASSLVQGSNQPQHF. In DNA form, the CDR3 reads TGTGCCAGCAGTTTAGTCCAGGGGAGCAATCAGCCCCAGCATTTT.

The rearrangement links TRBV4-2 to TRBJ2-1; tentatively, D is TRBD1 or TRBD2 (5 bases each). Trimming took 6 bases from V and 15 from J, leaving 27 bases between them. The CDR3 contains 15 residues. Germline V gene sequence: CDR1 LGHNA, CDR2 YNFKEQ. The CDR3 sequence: CASRGHGLTQGGGFF. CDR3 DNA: TGTGCCAGCAGGGGGCACGGACTTACTCAAGGTGGCGGGTTCTTC.

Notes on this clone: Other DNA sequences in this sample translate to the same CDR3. The CDR3 sequence is CASSVGSSGTYEQYF. In DNA form, the CDR3 reads TGTGCCAGCAGCGTAGGGTCTAGCGGGACCTACGAGCAGTACTTC. The rearrangement links TRBV9 to TRBJ2-7, with 9 positions matching TRBD2. The CDR3 sequence is 15 residues long. Germline lookup yields CDR1 SGDLS and CDR2 YYNGEE. The ends lost 0 bases at V and 2 bases at J; junction bases unmatched: 3.

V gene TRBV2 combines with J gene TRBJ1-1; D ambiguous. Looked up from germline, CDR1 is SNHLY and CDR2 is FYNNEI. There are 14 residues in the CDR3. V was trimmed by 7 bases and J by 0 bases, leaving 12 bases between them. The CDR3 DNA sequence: TGTGCCAGCACTTTGACGGAATTGAACACTGAAGCTTTCTTT. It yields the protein CASTLTELNTEAFF.

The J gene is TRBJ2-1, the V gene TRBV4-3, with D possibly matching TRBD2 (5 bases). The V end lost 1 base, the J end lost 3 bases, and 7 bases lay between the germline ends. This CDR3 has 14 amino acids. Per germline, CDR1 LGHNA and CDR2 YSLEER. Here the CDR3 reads CASSQVTNYNEQFF. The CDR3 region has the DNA TGCGCCAGCAGCCAAGTGACTAACTACAATGAGCAGTTCTTC.